There are many counts of the clone carrying this T cell receptor (beta chain). The CDR3 is 16 amino acids. Trimming at V came to 5 bases and at J to 5 bases, leaving 6 bases not matched to a gene. Germline V gives CDR1 SGHVS, CDR2 FQNEAQ. Using its own MiXCR run on the 5' RACE reads, TCRdb lists one record per CDR3 protein. This table holds nearly 200,000 distinct CDR3 sequences, roughly 18% found once. The record originates from a study of T-cell memory formation after mild COVID-19. The chain joins TRBV7-8 to TRBJ2-2; 12 bases are a match to TRBD1. Sequencing was done on a sample of PBMCs or a T cell subset sorted from them (not recorded which). The sequence was collected from an adult woman who had mild COVID-19 (a few samples of this study predate the infection). Cell type and time point are not known. Here the CDR3 reads CASSPRDRGRTGELFF. CDR3 sequence (DNA): TGTGCCAGCAGCCCACGGGACAGGGGGCGGACCGGGGAGCTGTTTTTT.